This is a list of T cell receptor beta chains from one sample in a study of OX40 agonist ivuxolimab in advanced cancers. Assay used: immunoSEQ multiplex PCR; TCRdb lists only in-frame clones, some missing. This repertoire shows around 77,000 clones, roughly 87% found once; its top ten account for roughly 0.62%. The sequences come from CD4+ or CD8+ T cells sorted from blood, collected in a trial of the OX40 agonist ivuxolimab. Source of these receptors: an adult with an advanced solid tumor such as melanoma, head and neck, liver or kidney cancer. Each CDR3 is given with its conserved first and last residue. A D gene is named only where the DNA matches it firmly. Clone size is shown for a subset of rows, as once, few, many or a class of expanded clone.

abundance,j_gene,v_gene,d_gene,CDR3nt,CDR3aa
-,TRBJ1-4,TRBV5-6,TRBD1,TGTGCCAGCAGCGCCCCGCCGGGACAGGACGGTGGGCCTAATGAAAAACTGTTTTTT,CASSAPPGQDGGPNEKLFF
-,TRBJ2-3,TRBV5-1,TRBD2,TGCGCCAGCAGCTTACTAGCGGGGGGGCCTGCAGATACGCAGTATTTT,CASSLLAGGPADTQYF
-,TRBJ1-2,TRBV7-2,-,TGTGCCAGCAGCTTAGATACAAGGGTTCCTAACTATGGCTACACCTTC,CASSLDTRVPNYGYTF
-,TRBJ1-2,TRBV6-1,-,TGTGCCAGCAGTGATTGGACATGGCGCGTCTATGGCTACACCTTC,CASSDWTWRVYGYTF
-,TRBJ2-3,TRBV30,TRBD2,TGTGCCTGGAAACTAGCGGGGGGCACAGATACGCAGTATTTT,CAWKLAGGTDTQYF
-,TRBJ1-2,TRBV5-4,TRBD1,TGTGCCAGCAGCCGCACGACAGGGAACTATGGCTACACCTTC,CASSRTTGNYGYTF
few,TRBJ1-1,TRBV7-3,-,TGTGCCAGCAGCAAACAGGGTCCCACTGAAGCTTTCTTT,CASSKQGPTEAFF
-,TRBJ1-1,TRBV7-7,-,TGTGCTAGCAGCAAAGACAGGAACACTGAAGCTTTCTTT,CASSKDRNTEAFF
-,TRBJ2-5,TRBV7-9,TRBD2,TGTGCCAGCAGCTTCTACCTAGCGGGGGGGCAAGAGACCCAGTACTTC,CASSFYLAGGQETQYF
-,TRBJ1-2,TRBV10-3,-,TGTGCCATCAGTGACTTTACGGCACTAAAACAGGATGGCTACACCTTC,CAISDFTALKQDGYTF
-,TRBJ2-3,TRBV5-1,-,TGCGCCAGCAGCCCTGGACAGAACACAGATACGCAGTATTTT,CASSPGQNTDTQYF
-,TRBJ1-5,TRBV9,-,TGTGCCAGCAGCGTAGGTCCAGAGCTCAATCAGCCCCAGCATTTT,CASSVGPELNQPQHF
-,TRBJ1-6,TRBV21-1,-,TGTGCCAGCAGCAAACAGGGGATTCATAATTCACCCCTCCACTTT,CASSKQGIHNSPLHF
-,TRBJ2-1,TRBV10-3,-,TGTGCCATCAGTGAGCCACGCCTGGGGGACTACAATGAGCAGTTCTTC,CAISEPRLGDYNEQFF
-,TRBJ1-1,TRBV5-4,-,TGTGCCAGCAGCCGCCCAGGTGCGGAGAACACTGAAGCTTTCTTT,CASSRPGAENTEAFF
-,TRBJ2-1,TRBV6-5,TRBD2,TGTGCCAGCAGCCATCCGGGACTAGCGGGGGGGCGGCAGTTCTTC,CASSHPGLAGGRQFF
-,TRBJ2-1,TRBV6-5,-,TGTGCCAGCATGGCCCGCCTCTACAATGAGCAGTTCTTC,CASMARLYNEQFF
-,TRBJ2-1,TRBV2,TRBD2,TGTGCCAGCACGGGGGGTGGTTACAATGAGCAGTTCTTC,CASTGGGYNEQFF
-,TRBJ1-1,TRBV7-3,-,TGTGCCAGCAGCTTAACGGCAAATCCAGGGGCCACTGAAGCTTTCTTT,CASSLTANPGATEAFF
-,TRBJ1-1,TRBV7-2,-,TGTGCCAGCAGAATACGGTTGGAGGGAAACACTGAAGCTTTCTTT,CASRIRLEGNTEAFF
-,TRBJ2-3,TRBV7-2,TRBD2,TGTGCCAGCAGCTTGGGCGGGGGGGCTGTAGATACGCAGTATTTT,CASSLGGGAVDTQYF
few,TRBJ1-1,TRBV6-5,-,TGTGCCAGCAGTTACGTTGCGAACACTGAAGCTTTCTTT,CASSYVANTEAFF
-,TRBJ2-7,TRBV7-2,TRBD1,TGTGCCAGCAGCTCATTCCCCGGGACAGTTTTCCCCTACGAGCAGTACTTC,CASSSFPGTVFPYEQYF
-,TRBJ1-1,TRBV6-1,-,TGTGCCAGCAGTGAAGCTGGAGCAGGGCATACTGAAGCTTTCTTT,CASSEAGAGHTEAFF
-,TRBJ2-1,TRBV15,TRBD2,TGTGCCACCAGCAGTTACTTAGCGGGGGGCCTCAATGAGCAGTTCTTC,CATSSYLAGGLNEQFF
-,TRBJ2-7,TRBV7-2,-,TGTGCCAGCAGCCTCGATCGACGCAGCTACGAGCAGTACTTC,CASSLDRRSYEQYF
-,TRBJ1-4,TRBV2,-,TGTGCCAGCAAAGTGATAGGGGTAGGAAATGAAAAACTGTTTTTT,CASKVIGVGNEKLFF
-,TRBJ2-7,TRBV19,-,TGTGCCAGTAGTCCGGGCTTCTTGGGCGAGCAGTACTTC,CASSPGFLGEQYF
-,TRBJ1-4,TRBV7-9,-,TGTGCCAGCAGCCGGACCACTAATGAAAAACTGTTTTTT,CASSRTTNEKLFF
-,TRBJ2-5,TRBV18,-,TGTGCCAGCTCACCTACAGGGTATGGAGAGACCCAGTACTTC,CASSPTGYGETQYF
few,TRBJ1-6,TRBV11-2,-,TGTGCCAGCAGCTTAGTGGGGGATGTGGGTAACTCCTATAATTCACCCCTCCACTTT,CASSLVGDVGNSYNSPLHF
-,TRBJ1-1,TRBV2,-,TGTGCCAGCGAGGGACAGAACACTGAAGCTTTCTTT,CASEGQNTEAFF
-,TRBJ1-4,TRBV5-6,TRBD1,TGTGCCAGCAGCCTATGGGACAGGGCTGAAAAACTGTTTTTT,CASSLWDRAEKLFF
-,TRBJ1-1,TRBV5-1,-,TGCGCCAGCAGCTTGGGTCCCGGGGGCACTGAAGCTTTCTTT,CASSLGPGGTEAFF
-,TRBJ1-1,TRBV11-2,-,TGTGCCAGCAGCCAACTTAGCGGATCAATGTGGACTGAAGCTTTCTTT,CASSQLSGSMWTEAFF
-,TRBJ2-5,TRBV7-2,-,TGTGCCAGCAGAATAGACCAGAGGGAGCAAGAGACCCAGTACTTC,CASRIDQREQETQYF
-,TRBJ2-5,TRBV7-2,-,TGTGCCAGCAGGTTCTCCTGGGACACCATCCAAGAGACCCAGTACTTC,CASRFSWDTIQETQYF
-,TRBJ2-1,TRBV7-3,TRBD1,TGTGCCAGCAGCTTAACGGGACAGGTCAATGAGCAGTTCTTC,CASSLTGQVNEQFF
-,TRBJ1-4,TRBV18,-,TGTGCCAGCTCACAAGGGCGTAATGAAAAACTGTTTTTT,CASSQGRNEKLFF
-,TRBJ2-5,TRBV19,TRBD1,TGTGCCAGTAGTGCACCGGGACAGGGCAAAGAGACCCAGTACTTC,CASSAPGQGKETQYF
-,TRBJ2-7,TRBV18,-,TGTGCCAGCTCACCACCCTGGCAGGGGTCGGGCGAGCAGTACTTC,CASSPPWQGSGEQYF
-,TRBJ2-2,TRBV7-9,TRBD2,TGTGCCAGCAGCTTAGGGACTAGGGCGATCAACACCGGGGAGCTGTTTTTT,CASSLGTRAINTGELFF
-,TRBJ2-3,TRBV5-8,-,TGTGCCAGCAGCTTGGCCGGCGGTCCGACAGATACGCAGTATTTT,CASSLAGGPTDTQYF
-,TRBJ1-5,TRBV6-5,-,TGTGCCAGCAGATACCAGAATCAGCCCCAGCATTTT,CASRYQNQPQHF
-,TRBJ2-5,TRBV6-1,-,TGTGCCAGCAGTCGCCAAATTGAGACCCAGTACTTC,CASSRQIETQYF
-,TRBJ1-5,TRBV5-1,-,TGCGCCAGCAGCTTGGAAGCGGGACGGGGCAATCAGCCCCAGCATTTT,CASSLEAGRGNQPQHF
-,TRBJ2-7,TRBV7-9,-,TGTGCCAGCAGGCAAGCCCCTTCCGGGCCGGGCTCCTACGAGCAGTACTTC,CASRQAPSGPGSYEQYF